This T cell receptor (beta chain) originates from a study of regulatory T cells in long-lasting Graves disease. Study results and caveats: The study found lower TCR diversity in persistent Graves' patients than in newly diagnosed ones.

This clonotype was counted at least ten times. The antigen is undetermined. This CDR3 spans 16 amino acids. Germline V gives CDR1 SGHVS, CDR2 FQNEAQ. Losses at the gene ends were 7 bases for V and 4 bases for J; bases not matched to a gene: 10. Arm-PCR of CDR3 regions and iRepertoire HTBI primers were used to build TCR beta libraries. TCRdb redid the calling of the multiplex PCR reads with MiXCR, one entry per CDR3 protein. The table has some 500,000 distinct CDR3 sequences, approximately 16% seen once; the top ten hold just under 25%. The time point here: newly diagnosed GD, antithyroid drugs for less than 3 months. After RNA was extracted from PBMCs, the TCR library was made from it. Patients came through an endocrinology department, and that department was in Xi'an, China. These data were also filed under a second study, of T cells in Graves' hyperthyroidism and ophthalmopathy.

The TCR originated in a woman aged 35-65 years with Graves disease. Source: peripheral blood mononuclear cells (PBMCs), taken at new diagnosis, from a patient treated with antithyroid drugs. The J gene is TRBJ2-1, the V gene TRBV7-8; 10 positions agree with TRBD2. CDR3 sequence: CASTAGVAGGYNEQFF. The CDR3 DNA reads as TGTGCCAGCACCGCCGGGGTAGCGGGGGGTTACAATGAGCAGTTCTTC.